The clone carrying this TCR beta chain was recorded at least ten times. As yet, its antigen is unknown. These data come from a study of blood T cells in healthy people across ages. The CDR3 runs 15 residues. Germline values: CDR1 DFQATT, CDR2 SNEGSKA (reference sequence). The V gene end was trimmed by 5 bases and the J gene end by 0 bases; junction bases not matched to a gene: 7. Study-level results: Unsorted PBMC material precluded a definitive naive versus antigen-experienced comparison. Higher naive T cell percentage went strongly together with higher TCR beta diversity.

Primers used in a second PCR of about 6 to 11 cycles were a sample-barcoded 5' primer and a J-beta primer mix. TCRdb passed the 5' RACE reads through MiXCR, listing each CDR3 protein once. This table has more than 450,000 distinct CDR3 sequences, about 26% appearing once. This sample was shared with a second study, whose subject was T cells of mothers and their children. As that study records: Versus unrelated pairs, overlap was slightly higher in related mother-child pairs, without reaching significance. The authors detected no persistent microchimeric T cell clones.

The chain couples TRBV20-1 to TRBJ1-2; 9 bases map to TRBD1. The sequencing sample was made of blood. The sequence was obtained from a boy aged 2-9 years in good health. DNA for the CDR3: TGCAGTGCTCCCGGGACAGGGAGCACTAACTATGGCTACACCTTC. Translating gives CSAPGTGSTNYGYTF.